The rows below give T cell receptor beta chains drawn from one sample of a study of patients and donors after allogeneic stem cell transplantation. Each CDR3 protein is one row after TCRdb ran MiXCR on the RT-PCR reads. This table holds roughly 250,000 distinct CDR3 sequences, 13% to 15% found once. Sequenced material: blood, either unsorted or a sorted T cell fraction (not recorded which). The receptor set was obtained from a human donor who was either an allogeneic HSCT recipient or a stem cell or donor lymphocyte infusion donor (not recorded which). It is not recorded whose cells these are; they may come from a transplant donor. CDR3s include the opening cysteine and the closing phenylalanine or tryptophan.

TRBV20-1,CSAILLNEQFF
TRBV10-3,CAISSRDRDGVKLFF
TRBV4-3,CASSQDSTHSGNTIYF
TRBV5-1,CASRPGLGKLFF
TRBV11-2,CASSLATSGRAGEQFF
TRBV5-4,CASSLNGRARDTQYF
TRBV6-6,CASRSTGIYGYTF
TRBV5-1,CASSLGTAVVYEQYF
TRBV30,CAWGWPLHF
TRBV7-9,CASSLVSGRIYEQYF
TRBV2,CASTGTGRTQYF
TRBV20-1,CSAPPPNGYTF
TRBV4-2,CASSQFSGLGQETQYF
TRBV7-9,CATRDATTNYGYTF
TRBV14,CASSQRWTSNTGELFF
TRBV19,CASGGVRQGIYGYTF
TRBV20-1,CSARDPDGRTYEQYF
TRBV6-6,CASSDTLNTEAFF
TRBV5-1,CASSEQYSSYEQYF
TRBV19,CASSSNARTENTEAFF
TRBV27,CASSWTVAANVLTF
TRBV20-1,CSARLRAGGVNEQFF
TRBV20-1,CSAETGRVTEAFF
TRBV6-5,CASSSIRGGLNTEAFF
TRBV23-1,CASRPLSYEQYF
TRBV6-1,CASRPTGQGGLAFF
TRBV5-5,CASSAIGGSSYNEQFF
TRBV7-9,CASSLGGRGSGTDTQYF
TRBV6-1,CASRGTGTLGWVGELFF
TRBV6-1,CASTLGLGNEQFF
TRBV5-1,CASSLGTWETQYF
TRBV7-3,CASSLGGPGAQHNEQFF
TRBV15,CATSRDPTSGNTDTQYF
TRBV7-2,CASSHGIRSGANVLTF
TRBV4-1,CASSQDEAASTDTQYF
TRBV7-2,CASSRSGRGAFNEQFF
TRBV3-1,CASSLRGTGGFETQYF
TRBV20-1,CSARDVARGREKLFF
TRBV21-1,CASSIARTEADTQYF
TRBV20-1,CSARRGNTEAFF
TRBV4-2,CASSPGEGVSTDTQYF
TRBV3-1,CASSRGQSSYEQYF
TRBV20-1,CSATGTSTEQYF
TRBV20-1,CSAPGTGGDEQYF
TRBV25-1,CASSRGTQTEKLFF
TRBV19,CASRWMGSNQPQHF
TRBV20-1,CSARTHGGGIQPQHF
TRBV6-1,CASAPGRDTNTGELFF
TRBV20-1,CSAKGQQNTEAFF
TRBV6-2/TRBV6-3,CASTAKRGGYEQYF
TRBV18,CASSPLLQGNTEAFF
TRBV12-3/TRBV12-4,CASSLSAGFQETQYF
TRBV7-3,CASSFGERRSYEQYF
TRBV12-3/TRBV12-4,CASRTTGNQPQHF
TRBV7-3,CASSLTLDSNEQFF
TRBV20-1,CSARGRVDEQYF
TRBV24-1,CATSEAGTGGYQETQYF
TRBV20-1,CSIVDHTSTDTQYF
TRBV27,CASSLSGTTGGRLGYTF
TRBV24-1,CATSSAGSRYEQYF